This is a list of T cell receptor beta chains from one sample in a study of sequential checkpoint blockade in melanoma. Measured with immunoSEQ multiplex PCR; TCRdb has only the in-frame clones, and not every one. The data hold approximately 10,000 clones, with 25% to 30% observed a single time. The sample consisted of tumor tissue (inferred from file names), taken from a patient given nivolumab and ipilimumab in sequence. These receptors were obtained from a human donor with melanoma. The CDR3 runs from the conserved cysteine through the conserved F or W. D genes are given only for firm matches. Clone sizes are given selectively: once, few, many, or a class where the clone is expanded.

d_call: -; clone_size: -; j_call: TRBJ2-2; v_call: TRBV29-1; cdr3_aa: CSVDRDNTGELFF; cdr3_nt: TGCAGCGTTGACAGGGACAACACCGGGGAGCTGTTTTTT
d_call: TRBD1; clone_size: many; j_call: TRBJ1-4; v_call: TRBV7-1; cdr3_aa: CASSFGTDEKLFF; cdr3_nt: TGTGCCAGCAGCTTTGGGACAGATGAAAAACTGTTTTTT
d_call: -; clone_size: -; j_call: TRBJ1-6; v_call: TRBV28; cdr3_aa: CASSQIGDNSPLHF; cdr3_nt: TGTGCCAGCAGTCAGATTGGGGATAATTCACCCCTCCACTTT
d_call: -; clone_size: -; j_call: TRBJ1-2; v_call: TRBV10-2; cdr3_aa: CASRGGEAGYTF; cdr3_nt: TGCGCCAGCAGGGGGGGGGAGGCTGGCTACACCTTC
d_call: -; clone_size: -; j_call: TRBJ1-2; v_call: TRBV6-8; cdr3_aa: CASSTRPVPKYTF; cdr3_nt: TGTGCCAGCAGTACCCGACCTGTCCCGAAATACACCTTC
d_call: -; clone_size: many; j_call: TRBJ2-1; v_call: TRBV6-8; cdr3_aa: CASSLRDGAYNEQFF; cdr3_nt: TGTGCCAGCAGTCTCCGGGACGGGGCCTACAATGAGCAGTTCTTC
d_call: -; clone_size: -; j_call: TRBJ1-1; v_call: TRBV18; cdr3_aa: CASSPFTNTEAFF; cdr3_nt: TGTGCCAGCTCACCATTCACGAACACTGAAGCTTTCTTT
d_call: TRBD1; clone_size: many; j_call: TRBJ1-1; v_call: TRBV6-8; cdr3_aa: CATAFRDRAPTEAFF; cdr3_nt: TGTGCCACTGCCTTCCGGGACAGGGCCCCCACTGAAGCTTTCTTT
d_call: -; clone_size: few; j_call: TRBJ2-7; v_call: TRBV11-3; cdr3_aa: CASSRILIRTGYEQYF; cdr3_nt: TGTGCCAGCAGCCGAATCTTAATACGAACAGGCTACGAGCAGTACTTC
d_call: TRBD1; clone_size: few; j_call: TRBJ1-2; v_call: TRBV2; cdr3_aa: CASRTGQAIYGYTF; cdr3_nt: TGTGCCAGCAGGACGGGACAGGCTATCTATGGCTACACCTTC
d_call: TRBD1; clone_size: -; j_call: TRBJ2-3; v_call: TRBV12-5; cdr3_aa: CASGRTGQWVAQYF; cdr3_nt: TGTGCTAGTGGTCGGACAGGGCAGTGGGTTGCGCAGTATTTT
d_call: -; clone_size: few; j_call: TRBJ2-6; v_call: TRBV6-8; cdr3_aa: CAIKPSGANVLTF; cdr3_nt: TGTGCCATCAAGCCCTCTGGGGCCAACGTCCTGACTTTC
d_call: TRBD1; clone_size: -; j_call: TRBJ1-2; v_call: TRBV7-1; cdr3_aa: CASSAGQGYGYTF; cdr3_nt: TGTGCCAGCAGCGCGGGACAGGGGTATGGCTACACCTTC